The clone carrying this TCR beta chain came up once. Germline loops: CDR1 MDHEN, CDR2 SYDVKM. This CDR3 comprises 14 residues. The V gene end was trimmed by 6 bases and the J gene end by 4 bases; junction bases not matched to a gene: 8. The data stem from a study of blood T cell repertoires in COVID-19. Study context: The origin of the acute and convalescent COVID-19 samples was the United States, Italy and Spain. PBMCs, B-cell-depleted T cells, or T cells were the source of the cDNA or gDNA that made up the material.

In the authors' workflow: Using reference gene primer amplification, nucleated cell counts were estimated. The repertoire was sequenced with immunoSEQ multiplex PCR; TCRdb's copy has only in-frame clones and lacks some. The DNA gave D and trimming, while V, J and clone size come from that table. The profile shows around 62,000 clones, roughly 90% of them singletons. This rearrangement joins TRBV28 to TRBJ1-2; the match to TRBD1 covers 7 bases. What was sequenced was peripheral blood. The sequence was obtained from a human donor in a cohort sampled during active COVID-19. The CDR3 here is CASREQGPRYGYTF. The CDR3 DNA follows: TGTGCCAGCAGAGAACAGGGGCCTCGCTATGGCTACACCTTC.